This T cell receptor beta chain was identified in a study of blood T cell repertoires in COVID-19 (TCRdb year 2020). Some background on the complete study: The collaborator samples originated in the United States, Italy and Spain and spanned the acute and convalescent phases of COVID-19. The prospective study material was composed of cDNA or gDNA derived from T cells, B-cell-depleted T cells, or PBMCs. Subjects who had been exposed to COVID-19, were actively infected with it, or had recovered from it provided the deeply sampled blood TCRbeta repertoires that made up the dataset. A freely available public database, intended as a resource for researchers studying the immune response to SARS-CoV-2, is where the repertoires were released. The samples were drawn from the first 160 participants of the ongoing ImmuneRACE study and from 1,254 subjects provided by 6 global collaborators. Nearly every sample came with metadata listing a de-identified subject ID, COVID-19 status, age in years and sex. Where available, HLA class I and class II types were taken from metadata supplied by the sample provider and were not determined by assay-based typing. Overall results and qualifications from the work: The amount of clinical and demographic metadata varied by source and participant and was provided uncurated.

TCRbeta CDR3 regions were amplified from genomic DNA by means of the immunoSEQ Assay, a bias-controlled multiplex PCR. The study's processing was this. The number of nucleated cells in each sample was estimated by amplification of reference gene primers within the assay. To quantify the absolute abundance of each unique TCRbeta CDR3 rearrangement, sequence reads were collapsed and filtered. For each sample, productive Simpson clonality was calculated as the square root of Simpson's diversity index over productive rearrangements. TCRdb took over this immuneACCESS table, retaining in-frame rearrangements with V and J assigned. Such tables are incomplete; in checked studies, under half of the missing clones stem from an unresolved V gene, and the remainder is unexplained. That table gives V, J and clone size, and the DNA gave D and trimming. The sample includes about 40,000 clones, with 89% observed a single time. The ten largest clones add up to around 15% of the sample.

Collaborating institutions collected whole blood in K2EDTA tubes following their own protocols. For TCRbeta analysis, collaborator samples were shipped as frozen whole blood, as isolated PBMCs, or as DNA extracted from either sample type. Concerning this clone: Its antigen target is currently unknown. No clone much larger than this one lies a single base away; base qualities are absent.

The sample was peripheral blood. The receptor was isolated from a man aged 70-80 years with active COVID-19.

The nucleotides are TGTGCCAGCAGCTTAGCCGCAGTTAACACTGAAGCTTTCTTT. This yields the protein CASSLAAVNTEAFF. The chain couples TRBV7-2 to TRBJ1-1; no D gene can be assigned with confidence. Deletion took 0 bases off V and 2 bases off J, with a span of 7 bases between the germline ends. From its cysteine to its phenylalanine, the CDR3 spans 14 amino acids. The read is trimmed to its CDR3 DNA, 42 bases read in frame from base 1. Per the germline V gene, SGHTA is the CDR1 and FQGNSA is the CDR2. The reference TRBV7-2 and TRBJ1-1 proteins fill in what lies around the CDR3, so the full variable domain reads GAGVSQSPSNKVTEKGKDVELRCDPISGHTALYWYRQSLGQGLEFLIYFQGNSAPDKSGLPSDRFSAERTGGSVSTLTIQRTQQEDSAVYLCASSLAAVNTEAFFGQGTRLTVV.